The present entry profiles one T cell receptor beta chain with its context. This clone showed up just once. This clone's antigen is unknown. Per-base qualities were not stored, and no clone one base away is much larger. The sample holds other DNA sequences that translate to the same CDR3. The cohort was made up of 650 to 700 healthy bone marrow donors. At the time of sampling, all cohort members were nominally healthy, though unrecorded immune exposures were likely present. The donor was CMV seronegative and belonged to the group of 350 to 400 seronegative cohort members. A peripheral blood sample was provided by each donor, and peripheral blood mononuclear cells were used for TCR beta sequencing. The Qiagen DNeasy Blood Extraction Kit was used to extract genomic DNA from the blood cell samples. For this chain, trimming is 0 bases at the V end and 6 bases at the J end, and the number of junction bases without a gene match is 9. From the cysteine up to the phenylalanine, the CDR3 has a length of 15 residues. Only the CDR3 part of the read is kept: 45 bases, read in frame from the first base. The germline V gene (reference sequence) specifies SGHNT as CDR1 and YYREEE as CDR2.

The data originate from a study of cytomegalovirus exposure and HLA in healthy donors (dated by TCRdb to about 2017). Study-level background: An earlier analysis of about 530 of the donors reported about 280 Gb of sequence data and 117 million unique TCR beta sequences obtained from around 180 million T cells. Around 300 gigabases of sequencing data and tens of millions of unique TCR sequences were included in an early release covering several hundred HLA-typed donors. Of the approximately 400 genotyped donors, approximately 83% fell in the genetic ancestry cluster associated with self-reported Caucasian donors. The study aimed to test whether cataloging public T cell receptors could reveal signatures of past pathogen exposure. Using immunosequencing, the study profiled T cell repertoires from about 610 subjects and related those repertoires to cytomegalovirus serostatus. In addition to the first cohort of roughly 700 subjects, a separate validation cohort of approximately 130 different subjects was used. To predict cytomegalovirus infection status, the study brought together high-throughput TCR immunosequencing, statistical association of individual TCRs with disease status, and machine learning. A later analysis re-analyzed previously published TCR beta repertoires from 650 to 800 donors and added high-resolution HLA genotyping to study TCR occurrence patterns. In the later analysis, no new phenotypic data were used to find candidate immune exposures; instead, reliance was placed on TCR beta sequences and their occurrence across donors. In an earlier analysis of a few hundred of the donors, high-throughput TCR beta sequencing was used to judge whether each TCR beta V gene segment behaved as functional or pseudogenic. Donor age, sex, ethnicity and CMV serostatus were compiled alongside the repertoire data. Genome-wide SNP genotypes for about 60% of the 666 donors were used in a later genetic analysis, which treated that subset as a discovery cohort. All discovery cohort repertoires had been generated using a single sequencing platform. Both class I and class II loci were covered by HLA typing, at four-digit resolution. Typing coverage differed by locus: A, B, C, DRB1 and DQB1 were typed in roughly 629-630 donors, DQA1 in approximately 520, DPA1 in some 610, and DPB1 in 450 to 480. Because of strong linkage in the cohort, roughly five DR-DQ haplotypes were treated as single units for association and clustering. Across about 380 genotyped donors of the cohort, an average of approximately 240,000 unique TCR beta nucleotide sequences per donor were sequenced, and 15% to 20% of those sequences were non-productive. Broad study findings and their caveats: In a later analysis, the rate of TCR association differed among HLA loci, with DRB1 alleles having the most associated TCRs and HLA-C alleles having the fewest. According to a later genetic analysis, donors in an Asian-associated ancestry cluster had fewer N-insertions in productive TCRs than the roughly 670-donor mean. Several of the top co-occurrence clusters appeared to be linked to parvovirus B19, influenza, CMV and Epstein-Barr virus, according to a later analysis. A later analysis found that HLA-associated TCR beta chains were more clonally expanded and had lower generation probabilities than equally common non-associated chains. Because counts were too low, some 16 rarely observed V segments, including chromosome 9 orphons, were excluded from the earlier analysis of 500 to 700 of the donors. In both the original and validation cohorts, the classifier was reported to diagnose cytomegalovirus status with high specificity and sensitivity. The sequencing pipeline was judged likely to have produced a cluster of highly shared sequence variants as a technical artifact. Sequencing depth was assumed to be roughly uniform across donors in the presence/absence analyses, though that assumption may not hold. The authors suggested that the approach could potentially be extended to other disease states and immunological phenotypes. Only TCR beta chains were sequenced in this cohort, and the absence of alpha or paired-chain data limited detectable features. A few of the identified cytomegalovirus-associated TCR beta chains were confirmed in vitro to be specific for cytomegalovirus antigens. Across donors, most TCR sequences were observed very rarely, whereas some public TCRs were present in many individuals. Linkage disequilibrium might explain the correlated functional status among segregating V segments, but an unknown experimental factor could not be ruled out. When HLA alleles, especially DR and DQ, strongly co-occurred, TCR associations were difficult to assign to individual alleles. Some IMGT-functional V segments, including TRBV6-2 and TRBV6-3, could not be distinguished by the 87-base-pair reads and were therefore excluded. Broadly in line with IMGT annotations, most TCR beta V segments showed up in productive rearrangements about 87% or about 30% of the time in an earlier analysis of roughly 590 of the donors. The study listed around 160 TCR beta chains as associated with cytomegalovirus. Immune exposure information for the cohort was limited to CMV serostatus. In a later analysis, some 17,000 TCR beta sequences were associated with specific HLA alleles at a false discovery rate of 0.05. A further reported finding was that TCR beta sequences accurately predicted the HLA-A and HLA-B alleles for most subjects in the first cohort. In a later genetic analysis, a missense DCLRE1C variant was associated with V-gene and J-gene trimming of TCR beta chains, and the association was replicated in an independent cohort. Because some donors lacked HLA typing at each locus, the association tests relied only on the typed subset. According to a later analysis, most CMV-associated TCR beta chains appeared to be HLA-restricted, and the HLA associations seemed to be driven largely by CMV exposure.

Libraries were built with the immunoSEQ multiplex PCR assay. For the multiplex PCR, a mixture combining 60 forward primers for TCR Vbeta segments and 13 reverse primers for TCR Jbeta segments was used. The CDR3 region of rearranged TCR beta genes was amplified from genomic DNA by a multiplex PCR assay. On the Illumina HiSeq System, the amplified TCR beta libraries were sequenced as 87-base-pair reads. The source study handled its data this way. A later analysis tallied roughly 80 million unique TCR beta chains across the 700 or so repertoires, and some 10 million of those chains were shared by two or more donors. Raw reads were error-corrected and collapsed into unique sequences with a nearest-neighbor algorithm that merged closely related sequences to remove PCR and sequencing errors. To assign V, D and J gene segments, CDR3 sequences were aligned to IMGT reference sequences. For a sequence to be retained, at least a six-nucleotide match to both a V gene segment and a J gene segment was required. A rearrangement was called productive if the CDR3 had no stop codons and remained in frame with V and J, and every other rearrangement was called non-productive. CDR3 was defined according to IMGT convention as the region running from the second conserved V-encoded cysteine to the conserved J-encoded phenylalanine. Sequences without an unambiguous match to a single V gene segment were excluded from the earlier analysis of 450 to 750 of the donors. An earlier analysis of 587 of the donors classified V segments as functional when productive rearrangements were above 56.7% and as segregating when the standard deviation between donors was above 5%. A statistical classification framework was developed to diagnose cytomegalovirus status using the catalog of TCR beta chain sequences. In a later analysis, TCR nucleotide sequences were compared against IMGT/GENE-DB human TR gene sequences so that V and J genes could be assigned. Using the TCRdist pipeline, a later analysis assigned CDR3 sequences along with most-parsimonious VDJ recombination scenarios. In a later analysis, each TCR beta chain was defined by its CDR3 amino acid sequence together with its V-gene family, and reads lacking a unique V-gene family were excluded. As a way to deal with suspected cross-contamination and a sequencing artifact, a later analysis dropped hundreds of nucleotide sequences that were highly shared and had low generation probability. A later analysis calculated a clonal expansion index for each public chain from normalized within-repertoire ranks of inferred template counts. In a later analysis, generation probabilities were computed with a VDJ recombination model fitted to out-of-frame rearrangements, and the resulting probabilities were checked against IGoR. In a later analysis, hypergeometric tests were used to score TCR-TCR, TCR-HLA and TCR-CMV co-occurrence, with a repertoire-size bias correction applied to TCR pairs. In a later analysis, false discovery rates were estimated by permuting HLA or CMV assignments 20 times. A later analysis grouped co-occurring TCRs with DBSCAN, adding TCRdist sequence similarity when clustering within HLA-allele-positive subsets. For co-occurrence clustering, repertoires with fewer than 30,000 or more than 120,000 public chains were excluded, along with a handful of repertoires with anomalous nucleotide sharing. TCRdb took this table from immuneACCESS and kept in-frame rearrangements with V and J called. Such tables lack part of the clones; where checked against another copy, unresolved V genes explain under half of the gap, and the rest is unexplained. The V and J calls and clone size come from that table; D and trimming were worked out from the DNA. The sample table lists approximately 170,000 clones, roughly 84% of them with a count of one. 1.5% of the sample comes from the top ten.

This clonotype originated in a male donor in good health and CMV-seronegative. Recombination connected TRBV5-4 to TRBJ2-7, and 7 junction bases match TRBD1. The sequenced material came from PBMCs. The CDR3: CASSLVAGRGSEQYF. The nucleotide sequence reads as follows: TGTGCCAGCAGCTTGGTAGCAGGCAGGGGGTCCGAGCAGTACTTC. The full variable domain, completed from the reference TRBV5-4 and TRBJ2-7 proteins outside the CDR3, reads ETGVTQSPTHLIKTRGQQVTLRCSSQSGHNTVSWYQQALGQGPQFIFQYYREEENGRGNFPPRFSGLQFPNYSSELNVNALELDDSALYLCASSLVAGRGSEQYFGPGTRLTVT.